This TCR beta chain was captured by sequencing in a study of blood T cell repertoires in COVID-19 (dated by TCRdb to 2020 to 2021). The study in broad terms: Samples covering the acute and convalescent phases of COVID-19 were provided by collaborators in the United States, Italy and Spain. The material from the prospective study consisted of cDNA or gDNA derived from T cells, B-cell-depleted T cells, or PBMCs. Deeply sampled blood TCRbeta repertoires from subjects exposed to, actively infected with, or recovered from COVID-19 were included in the dataset. The repertoires were made available in a free public database intended to serve as a resource for research on the immune response to SARS-CoV-2. Samples came from the ongoing ImmuneRACE study (first 160 participants) plus 1,254 subjects from 6 global collaborators. Sample metadata almost always included a de-identified subject ID, COVID-19 status, age in years and sex. Where available, HLA class I and class II types were obtained from metadata supplied by the sample provider rather than from assay-based typing. Overall study outcomes, separate from this receptor: Clinical and demographic metadata were provided uncurated, with the amount varying by source and participant.

Comment on this clone: Its target antigen remains unknown. No base quality values were provided; no much bigger clone lies one nucleotide off.

Whole blood was collected in K2EDTA tubes by collaborating institutions according to the institutions' own protocols. For TCRbeta analysis, collaborators shipped samples in one of three forms: frozen whole blood, isolated PBMCs, or DNA extracted from either of those sample types. The immunoSEQ Assay, a bias-controlled multiplex PCR, was used to amplify TCRbeta CDR3 regions from genomic DNA. As for the authors' bioinformatics: Within the assay, amplification of reference gene primers was used to estimate how many nucleated cells each sample contained. To quantify the absolute abundance of each unique TCRbeta CDR3 rearrangement, sequence reads were collapsed and filtered. For each sample, productive Simpson clonality was calculated as the square root of Simpson's diversity index over productive rearrangements. In TCRdb, the immuneACCESS table is reduced to in-frame sequences with V and J assigned. These tables do not hold every clone; where another copy was compared, an unresolved V gene accounts for under half, and the others remain unexplained. The DNA gave D and trimming, while V, J and clone size come from that table. In all, the sample holds roughly 200,000 clones, and around nine tenths of those were seen once. Around 7% of the sample belongs to the ten largest clones.

Sample: peripheral blood. The clonotype was recovered from a man aged 35 to 55 with acute or convalescent COVID-19.

The DNA sequence is given as TGTGCCAGCAGTTACTCGGGGACAGGGTTGATCTATGGCTACACCTTC. This yields the protein CASSYSGTGLIYGYTF. This sequence uses TRBV6-5 and TRBJ1-2, and TRBD1 matches 9 of the central bases. Compared with germline, V lacks 0 bases and J lacks 4 bases; bases without a gene match: 6. Taken from the germline V gene, the CDR1 and CDR2 loops are MNHEY and SVGAGI. From its cysteine to its phenylalanine, the CDR3 spans 16 amino acids. The sequence is cut down to CDR3 DNA, 48 bases in frame from base 1.